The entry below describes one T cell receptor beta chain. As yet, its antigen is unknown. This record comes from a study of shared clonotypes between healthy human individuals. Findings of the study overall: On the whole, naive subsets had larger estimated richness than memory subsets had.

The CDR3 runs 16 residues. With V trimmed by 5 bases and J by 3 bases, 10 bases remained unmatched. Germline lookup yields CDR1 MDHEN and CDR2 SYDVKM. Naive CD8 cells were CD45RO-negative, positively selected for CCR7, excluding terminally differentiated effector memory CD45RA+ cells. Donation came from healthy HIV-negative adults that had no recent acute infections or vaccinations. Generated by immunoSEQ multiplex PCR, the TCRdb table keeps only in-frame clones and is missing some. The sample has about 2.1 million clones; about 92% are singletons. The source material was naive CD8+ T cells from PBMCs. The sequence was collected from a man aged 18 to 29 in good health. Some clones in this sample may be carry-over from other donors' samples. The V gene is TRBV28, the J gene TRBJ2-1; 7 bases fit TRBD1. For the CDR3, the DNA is TGTGCCAGCAGTCTGCGACAGGGAAGGGACTACAATGAGCAGTTCTTC. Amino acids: CASSLRQGRDYNEQFF.